This T cell receptor beta chain was recovered during a study of somatic mutations in cytotoxic T cells in rheumatoid arthritis. Across the study: Blood from the patient (almost 31 ml EDTA) was drawn right after diagnosis, pretreatment. There were some V beta antibody-stained T-cell populations flow-sorted at nearly 100% purity, and these included V beta1+ cells sequenced for TCRB. Whole-study findings and limits: For about an eighth of the 65 patients, a single CD8+ clone accounted for more than 20% of CD8+ cells. Statistical analysis of the slight TRBV07 underrepresentation in rheumatoid arthritis patients did not adjust for multiple comparisons.

The protocol was immunoSEQ multiplex PCR, while the TCRdb copy is restricted to in-frame clones and leaves out a portion. Seen here are 25,000 to 30,000 clones, roughly 86% observed once, and the top ten hold 7.5% to 9.5%. Worth noting for this clone: As yet, its antigen is unknown.

The CDR3 runs to 16 residues. Trimming pared 6 bases from V and 0 bases from J, leaving 16 bases between. The germline gives CDR1 SNHLY, CDR2 FYNNEI. Sequenced material: CD8+ T cells sorted from blood. The chain links TRBV2 to TRBJ2-3; perhaps TRBD2 as D (5 bases). The clonotype originates from an adult with rheumatoid arthritis. The CDR3 DNA is TGTGCCAGCAGCCGCCCCTTAGCGCTGAGCACAGATACGCAGTATTTT. Translating gives CASSRPLALSTDTQYF. The full variable domain, rest sourced from reference TRBV2 and TRBJ2-3, is EPEVTQTPSHQVTQMGQEVILRCVPISNHLYFYWYRQILGQKVEFLVSFYNNEISEKSEIFDDQFSVERPDGSNFTLKIRSTKLEDSAMYFCASSRPLALSTDTQYFGPGTRLTVL.